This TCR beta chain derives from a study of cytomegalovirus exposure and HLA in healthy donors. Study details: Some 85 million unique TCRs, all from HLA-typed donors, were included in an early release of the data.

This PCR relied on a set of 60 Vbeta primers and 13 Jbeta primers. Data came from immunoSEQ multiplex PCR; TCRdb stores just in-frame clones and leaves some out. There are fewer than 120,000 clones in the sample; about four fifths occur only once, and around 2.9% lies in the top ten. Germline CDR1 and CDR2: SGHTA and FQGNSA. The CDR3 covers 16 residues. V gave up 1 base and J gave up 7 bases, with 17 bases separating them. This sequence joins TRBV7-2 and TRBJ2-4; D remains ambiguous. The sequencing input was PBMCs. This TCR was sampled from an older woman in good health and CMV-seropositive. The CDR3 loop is CASSLVSVRFGNIQYF. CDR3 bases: TGTGCCAGCAGCTTAGTTTCCGTTCGTTTCGGGAACATTCAGTACTTC. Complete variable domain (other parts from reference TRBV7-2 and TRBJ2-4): GAGVSQSPSNKVTEKGKDVELRCDPISGHTALYWYRQSLGQGLEFLIYFQGNSAPDKSGLPSDRFSAERTGGSVSTLTIQRTQQEDSAVYLCASSLVSVRFGNIQYFGAGTRLSVL.